Following are 9 T cell receptor beta chains from one sample sequenced in a study of CD8 T cells in ankylosing spondylitis. TCRdb ran MiXCR on the 5' RACE reads and lists one entry per CDR3 protein. The table includes roughly 38,000 distinct CDR3 sequences, approximately 16% detected once. The source material was blood. The receptors come from a male donor with ankylosing spondylitis or in good health (not recorded which).

V and J are TRBV4-1 and TRBJ2-2; no clear D gene. V lost 3 bases to trimming and J lost 1 base, with 12 bases between them. This CDR3 contains 16 residues. Germline V gene data show CDR1 as MGHRA and CDR2 as YSYEKL. CDR3 amino acids: CASSHPPARNTGELFF. CDR3 coding DNA: TGCGCCAGCAGCCATCCTCCGGCCAGGAACACCGGGGAGCTGTTTTTT.

The chain carries TRBV6-6 and TRBJ1-4; perhaps TRBD1 as D (5 bases). V shed 2 bases and J shed 6 bases, with 16 bases lying between them. Germline CDR1 and CDR2: MNHNY and SVGAGI (reference sequence). This CDR3 region has 16 residues. Written as DNA, the CDR3 is TGTGCCAGCAGTTACGGTTTCCGGGGACGGGATGAAAAACTGTTTTTT. Translated, it gives CASSYGFRGRDEKLFF.

This clonotype was seen more than once but under ten times. The gene calls are TRBV12-3 or TRBV12-4 and TRBJ2-5; D unclear. Trimming stripped 10 bases from V and 4 bases from J, with 16 bases between. This CDR3 has 13 amino acids. The CDR3, as DNA: TGTGCCACCCAGTTTATCCCTGGAGAGACCCAGTACTTC. Translating gives CATQFIPGETQYF.

This clonotype was found a few times. V gene TRBV11-2 combines with J gene TRBJ2-1; TRBD2 matches at 9 bases. Germline V gene lookup returns CDR1 SGHAT and CDR2 FQNNGV. The CDR3 length is 16 residues. V shed 1 base, J shed 6 bases, and the junction held 7 bases outside the gene matches. The CDR3 region has the DNA TGTGCCAGCAGCTTAGTGGGCGGGAGGGCCCTCAATGAGCAGTTCTTC. Its protein product is CASSLVGGRALNEQFF.

This clonotype was recorded a few times. V gene TRBV5-1 combines with J gene TRBJ2-1, with 11 positions matching TRBD2. V was pared by 3 bases and J by 8 bases, with 7 bases of the junction left unmatched. The germline V gene encodes CDR1 SGHRS and CDR2 YFSETQ. The length of the CDR3 is 15 residues. Written as DNA, the CDR3 is TGCGCCAGCAGCTCTGGGACTAGCGGCCTGGATGAGCAGTTCTTC. Its translation: CASSSGTSGLDEQFF.

The chain employs TRBV23-1 and TRBJ2-2; no clear D gene. TRBV23-1 falls under the ORF class, with uncertain function. This CDR3 is built from 15 residues. Trimming left V 0 bases short and J 7 bases short, with 12 bases between. The CDR3 coding sequence is TGCGCCAGCAGTCAATCGAGACCCCTTGTCGGGGAGCTGTTTTTT. Amino acid sequence: CASSQSRPLVGELFF.

This clonotype has only a few counts. The rearrangement uses TRBV20-1 and TRBJ2-1; TRBD2 agrees at 9 bases. The CDR3 covers 13 residues. The germline V gene encodes CDR1 DFQATT and CDR2 SNEGSKA (reference sequence). The V gene end was trimmed by 7 bases and the J gene end by 7 bases; junction bases not matched to a gene: 8. This CDR3 is CSVLSGSENEQFF. In DNA form, the CDR3 reads TGCAGTGTCCTTAGCGGGAGTGAGAATGAGCAGTTCTTC.

This chain uses TRBV7-2 with TRBJ2-3; D unresolved. Per germline, CDR1 SGHTA and CDR2 FQGNSA. The CDR3 consists of 12 residues. Trimming stripped 4 bases from V and 1 base from J, with 3 bases between. CDR3 sequence reads: CASSSGTDTQYF. CDR3 in DNA: TGTGCCAGCAGCTCGGGCACAGATACGCAGTATTTT.

The table lists this clonotype with a few counts. V and J are TRBV12-3 or TRBV12-4 and TRBJ1-2, with D unclear. The CDR3 extends over 13 amino acids. V lost 5 bases and J lost 2, with 9 bases in between. The CDR3 DNA reads as TGTGCCAGCAGTGAAACAGAGAACTATGGCTACACCTTC. This gives the protein CASSETENYGYTF.